Below, 6 T cell receptor beta chains from the same sample are listed, as sequenced in a study. MiXCR, run by TCRdb on the 5' RACE reads, gives a single entry per CDR3 protein. Here the sample spans around 44,000 distinct CDR3 sequences, roughly 31% being singletons. The sample consisted of tumor-infiltrating memory CD4+ T cells sorted from the breast tumor. Sample subset: memory CD4+ T cells, CD4+CD45RO+CD25-. The receptors were gathered from a female donor with breast cancer.

V is TRBV7-9 and J is TRBJ2-1; 13 bases are shared with TRBD2. With 1 base clipped from V and 10 bases from J, the junction kept 1 base outside the gene matches. The CDR3 extends over 14 amino acids. CDR1 SEHNR and CDR2 FQNEAQ come from the germline V gene (reference sequence). DNA of the CDR3: TGTGCCAGCAGCTTAGAGGGACTAGCGGGAGAGCAGTTCTTC. Translation gives CASSLEGLAGEQFF.

The chain joins TRBV10-3 to TRBJ1-4; D not resolved. Per germline, CDR1 ENHRY and CDR2 SYGVKD. CDR3 length: 12 residues. Trimming took off 6 bases at V and 5 bases at J, with 7 bases between the two ends. CDR3 sequence: CAISSDNEKLFF. As DNA, the CDR3 is TGTGCCATCAGCTCCGACAATGAAAAACTGTTTTTT.

The genes are TRBV27 and TRBJ2-7, with D unresolved. Trimming cost V 8 bases and J 2 bases, with 10 bases left between them. The germline CDR1 and CDR2 sequences are MNHEY and SMNVEV (reference sequence). CDR3 length equals 12 residues. CDR3 nucleotides: TGTGCCAGCGCCGTGGGAACCTACGAGCAGTACTTC. It translates to CASAVGTYEQYF.

This clonotype was seen only a few times. The V call is TRBV24-1, the J call TRBJ2-1; D is unresolved. The germline V gene encodes CDR1 KGHDR and CDR2 SFDVKD. This CDR3 spans 15 amino acids. Trimming removed 5 bases from V and 0 bases from J, with 10 bases in between. The CDR3 sequence: CATSVGQSSYNEQFF. CDR3 nucleotide sequence: TGTGCCACCAGTGTGGGCCAGAGCTCCTACAATGAGCAGTTCTTC.

The V gene is TRBV28, the J gene TRBJ1-2; 7 positions agree with TRBD1. Germline-derived CDR1 and CDR2 are MDHEN and SYDVKM. V lost 10 bases and J lost 1; bases outside the gene matches: 9. The CDR3 sequence is 14 residues long. CDR3 in DNA: TGTGCCATCCCGGACAGGAACTTTAACTATGGCTACACCTTC. Translated: CAIPDRNFNYGYTF.

The rearrangement uses TRBV6-6 and TRBJ2-2; possible D gene TRBD1, 6 bases. Germline V CDR1 and CDR2: MNHNY, SVGAGI (reference sequence). The CDR3 contains 14 residues. V was clipped by 2 bases and J by 7 bases, with 11 bases between them. CDR3 DNA: TGTGCCAGCAGTTACCTCAAGGGGGTCGGGGAGCTGTTTTTT. As protein: CASSYLKGVGELFF.